What follows is one T cell receptor beta chain and its context. Per germline, CDR1 SGHVS and CDR2 FQNEAQ. This CDR3 region has 21 residues. Germline trimming cut 1 base from V and 0 bases from J; bases unmatched to any gene: 14. TCRdb reanalysed the 5' RACE reads using MiXCR and keeps one entry per CDR3 protein. This sample has some 120,000 distinct CDR3 sequences, with 16% found just once. These data originate in a study of T-cell memory formation after mild COVID-19. Study context: Most TCR clusters belonged to a single donor.

The sequenced sample consisted of PBMCs or a T cell subset sorted from them (not recorded which). This sequence originates from an adult woman who had mild COVID-19 (a few samples of this study predate the infection). Cell type and time point are not known. The chain recombines TRBV7-8 with TRBJ2-7, with 14 bases identical to TRBD2. CDR3 in amino acids: CASSLVPTGTSGRAFSYEQYF. The CDR3 coding sequence is TGTGCCAGCAGCTTAGTACCCACCGGGACTAGCGGGAGAGCTTTCTCCTACGAGCAGTACTTC.